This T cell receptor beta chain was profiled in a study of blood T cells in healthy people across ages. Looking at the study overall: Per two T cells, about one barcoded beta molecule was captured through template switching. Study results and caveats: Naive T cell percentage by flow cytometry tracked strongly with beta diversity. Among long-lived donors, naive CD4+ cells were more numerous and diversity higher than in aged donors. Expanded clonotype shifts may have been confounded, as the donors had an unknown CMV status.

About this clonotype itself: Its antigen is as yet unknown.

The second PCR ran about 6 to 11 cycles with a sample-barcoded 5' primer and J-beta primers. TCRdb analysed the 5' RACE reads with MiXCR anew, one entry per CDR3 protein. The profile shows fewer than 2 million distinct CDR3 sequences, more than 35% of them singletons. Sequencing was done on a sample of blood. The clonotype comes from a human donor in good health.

For the CDR3, the DNA is TGTGCCAGCAGCTTAGTAAACGTGAACACTGAAGCTTTCTTT. Translated: CASSLVNVNTEAFF. The chain has TRBV7-8 and TRBJ1-1; D gene unclear. This CDR3 has 14 amino acids. V was pared by 1 base and J by 0 bases, with 6 bases between. CDR1 and CDR2 from the germline V gene are SGHVS and FQNEAQ.